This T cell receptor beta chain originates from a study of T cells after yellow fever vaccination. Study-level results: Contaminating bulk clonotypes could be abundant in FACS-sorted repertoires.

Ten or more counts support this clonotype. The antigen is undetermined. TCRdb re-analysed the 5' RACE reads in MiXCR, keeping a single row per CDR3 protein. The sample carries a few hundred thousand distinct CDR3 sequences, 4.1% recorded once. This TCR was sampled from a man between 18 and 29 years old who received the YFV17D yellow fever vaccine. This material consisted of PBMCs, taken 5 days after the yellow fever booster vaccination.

CDR3 nucleotides: TGTGCCAGCAGTGAATCGGGTTTGAACACTGAAGCTTTCTTT. It specifies CASSESGLNTEAFF. The rearrangement uses TRBV6-1 and TRBJ1-1; D uncertain. This CDR3 is 14 amino acids long. In germline, CDR1 is MNHNS, CDR2 SASEGT. Trimming removed 2 bases at V and 0 bases at J, with 7 bases between.